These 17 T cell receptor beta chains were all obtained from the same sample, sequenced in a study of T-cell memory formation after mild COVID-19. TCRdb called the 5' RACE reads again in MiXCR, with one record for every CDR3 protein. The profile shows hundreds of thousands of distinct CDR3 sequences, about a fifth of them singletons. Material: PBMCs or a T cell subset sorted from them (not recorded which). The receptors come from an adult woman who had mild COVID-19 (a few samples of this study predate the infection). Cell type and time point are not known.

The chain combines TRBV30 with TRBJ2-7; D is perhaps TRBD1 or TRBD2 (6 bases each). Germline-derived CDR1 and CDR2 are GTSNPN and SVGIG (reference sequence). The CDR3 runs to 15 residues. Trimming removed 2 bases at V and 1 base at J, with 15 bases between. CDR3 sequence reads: CAWSRTGAGSYEQYF. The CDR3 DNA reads TGTGCCTGGAGTCGCACGGGGGCGGGATCCTACGAGCAGTACTTC.

The CDR3 sequence: CASSLRDWAEAFF. The CDR3 DNA sequence: TGTGCCAGCAGTTTAAGGGATTGGGCTGAAGCTTTCTTT. The chain carries TRBV27 and TRBJ1-1, with D uncertain. CDR3 length: 13 residues. CDR1 MNHEY and CDR2 SMNVEV come from the germline V gene (reference sequence). V was shortened by 2 bases and J by 6 bases, with 10 bases between the two germline ends.

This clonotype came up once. The CDR3 nucleotides read TGTGCCAGTACCTCGGGGACCTCCAGCTCCTACGAGCAGTACTTC. Translating gives CASTSGTSSSYEQYF. The chain carries TRBV19 and TRBJ2-7, with D possibly being TRBD1 or TRBD2 (5 bases each). The CDR3 is made up of 15 amino acids. V was clipped by 7 bases and J by 0 bases, with 16 bases between them. From germline, CDR1 is LNHDA and CDR2 SQIVND (reference sequence). Variable domain in full (rest from reference TRBV19 and TRBJ2-7): DGGITQSPKYLFRKEGQNVTLSCEQNLNHDAMYWYRQDPGQGLRLIYYSQIVNDFQKGDIAEGYSVSREKKESFPLTVTSAQKNPTAFYLCASTSGTSSSYEQYFGPGTRLTVT.

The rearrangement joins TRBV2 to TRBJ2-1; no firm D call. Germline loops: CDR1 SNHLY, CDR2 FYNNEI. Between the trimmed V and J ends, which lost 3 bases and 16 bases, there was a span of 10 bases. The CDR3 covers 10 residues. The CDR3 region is CASSEAQKFF. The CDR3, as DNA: TGTGCCAGCAGTGAGGCACAGAAATTCTTC. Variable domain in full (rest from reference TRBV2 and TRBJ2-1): EPEVTQTPSHQVTQMGQEVILRCVPISNHLYFYWYRQILGQKVEFLVSFYNNEISEKSEIFDDQFSVERPDGSNFTLKIRSTKLEDSAMYFCASSEAQKFFGPGTRLTVL.

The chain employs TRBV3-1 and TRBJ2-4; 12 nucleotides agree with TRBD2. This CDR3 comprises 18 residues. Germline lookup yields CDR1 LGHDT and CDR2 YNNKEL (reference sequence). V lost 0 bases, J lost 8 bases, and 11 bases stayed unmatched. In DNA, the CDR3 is TGTGCCAGCAGCCAAGATTCCCGACTAGCGGGGGAGGCGGACATTCAGTACTTC. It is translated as CASSQDSRLAGEADIQYF.

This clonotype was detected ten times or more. The CDR3: CASSPRTGALSGANVLTF. The CDR3 DNA follows: TGTGCCAGCTCACCACGAACAGGGGCTCTCTCTGGGGCCAACGTCCTGACTTTC. The chain is built from TRBV18 and TRBJ2-6; 7 bases map to TRBD1. Trimming took 1 base from V and 0 from J; bases not matched to a gene: 6. The CDR3 has 18 residues. CDR1 is KGHSH, CDR2 LQKENI, per germline.

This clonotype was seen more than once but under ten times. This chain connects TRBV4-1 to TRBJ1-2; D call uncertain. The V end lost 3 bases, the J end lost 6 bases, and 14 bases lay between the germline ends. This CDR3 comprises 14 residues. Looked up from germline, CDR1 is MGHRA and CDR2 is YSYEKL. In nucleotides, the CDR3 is TGCGCCAGCAGCCACCCTGGATTAAAAGATGGCTACACCTTC. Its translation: CASSHPGLKDGYTF.

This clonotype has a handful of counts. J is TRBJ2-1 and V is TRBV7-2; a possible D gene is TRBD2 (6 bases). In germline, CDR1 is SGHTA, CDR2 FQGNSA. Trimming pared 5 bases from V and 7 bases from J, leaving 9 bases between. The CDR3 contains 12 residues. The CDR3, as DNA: TGTGCCAGCAGCCAGACTAGTAATGAGCAGTTCTTC. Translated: CASSQTSNEQFF.

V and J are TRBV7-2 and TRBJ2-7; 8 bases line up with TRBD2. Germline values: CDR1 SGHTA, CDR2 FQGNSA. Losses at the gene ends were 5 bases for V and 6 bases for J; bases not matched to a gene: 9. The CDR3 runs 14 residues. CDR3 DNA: TGTGCCAGCAGCCATAGCGGGAACGGGCTCGAGCAGTACTTC. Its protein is CASSHSGNGLEQYF.

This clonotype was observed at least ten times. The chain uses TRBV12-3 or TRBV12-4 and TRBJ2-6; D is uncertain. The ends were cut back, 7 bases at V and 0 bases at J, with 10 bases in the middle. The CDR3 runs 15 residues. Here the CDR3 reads CASNPDHSGANVLTF. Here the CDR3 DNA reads TGTGCCAGCAACCCCGACCACTCTGGGGCCAACGTCCTGACTTTC.

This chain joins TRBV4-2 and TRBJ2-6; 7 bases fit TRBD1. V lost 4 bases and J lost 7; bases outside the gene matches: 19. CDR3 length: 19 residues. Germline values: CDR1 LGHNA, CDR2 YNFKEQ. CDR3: CASSPGQWNPLGIANVLTF. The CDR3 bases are TGTGCCAGCAGCCCGGGACAGTGGAATCCCCTTGGCATCGCCAACGTCCTGACTTTC.

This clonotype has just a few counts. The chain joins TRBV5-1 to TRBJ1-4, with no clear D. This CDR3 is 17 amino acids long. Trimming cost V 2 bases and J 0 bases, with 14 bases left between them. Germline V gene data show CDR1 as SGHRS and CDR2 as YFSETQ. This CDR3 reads CASSFAALVTTNEKLFF. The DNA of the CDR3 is TGCGCCAGCAGCTTCGCCGCTCTCGTAACAACTAATGAAAAACTGTTTTTT.

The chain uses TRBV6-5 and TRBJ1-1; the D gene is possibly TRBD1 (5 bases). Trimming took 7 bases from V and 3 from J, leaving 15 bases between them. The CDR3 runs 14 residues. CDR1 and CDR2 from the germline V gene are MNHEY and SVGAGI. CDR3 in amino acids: CASTIRIGDTEAFF. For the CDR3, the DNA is TGTGCCAGCACCATTAGGATAGGGGACACTGAAGCTTTCTTT.

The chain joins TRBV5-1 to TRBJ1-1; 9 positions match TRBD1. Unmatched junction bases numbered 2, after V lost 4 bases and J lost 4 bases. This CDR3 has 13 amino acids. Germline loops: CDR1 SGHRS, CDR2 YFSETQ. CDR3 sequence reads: CASSGTGLTEAFF. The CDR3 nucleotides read TGCGCCAGCAGCGGGACAGGGCTCACTGAAGCTTTCTTT.

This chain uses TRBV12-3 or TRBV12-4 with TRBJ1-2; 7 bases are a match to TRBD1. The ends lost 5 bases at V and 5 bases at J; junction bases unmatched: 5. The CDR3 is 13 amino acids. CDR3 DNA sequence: TGTGCCAGCAGTATACAGGGGACTTATGGCTACACCTTC. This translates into CASSIQGTYGYTF.

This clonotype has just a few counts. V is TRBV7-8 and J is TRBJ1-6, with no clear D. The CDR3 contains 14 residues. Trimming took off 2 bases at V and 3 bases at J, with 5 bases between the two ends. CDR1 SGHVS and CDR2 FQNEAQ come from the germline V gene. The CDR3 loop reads CASSLNYYNSPLHF. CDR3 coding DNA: TGTGCCAGCAGCTTAAACTACTATAATTCACCCCTCCACTTT. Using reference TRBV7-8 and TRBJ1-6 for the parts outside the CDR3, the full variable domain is GAGVSQSPRYKVAKRGQDVALRCDPISGHVSLFWYQQALGQGPEFLTYFQNEAQLDKSGLPSDRFFAERPEGSVSTLKIQRTQQEDSAVYLCASSLNYYNSPLHFGNGTRLTVT.

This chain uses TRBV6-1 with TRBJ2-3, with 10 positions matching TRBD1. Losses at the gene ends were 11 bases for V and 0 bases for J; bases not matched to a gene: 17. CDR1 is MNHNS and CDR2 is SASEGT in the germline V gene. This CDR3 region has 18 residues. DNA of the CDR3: TGTGCCTCACGACAGGGACAGGGGCTAACCTTTAGCACAGATACGCAGTATTTT. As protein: CASRQGQGLTFSTDTQYF.